The 7 T cell receptor beta chains presented below share a single source sample, sequenced in a study of cytomegalovirus exposure and HLA in healthy donors. A multiplex PCR was run with 60 Vbeta primers and 13 Jbeta primers. The method was immunoSEQ multiplex PCR; TCRdb's version includes in-frame clones alone and lacks a portion of them. In the table there are 140,000 to 150,000 clones, around four fifths of which are singletons. Input material: PBMCs. The source is a female donor in good health and CMV-seronegative.

The chain uses TRBV19 and TRBJ1-1; possibly TRBD1 for D (6 bases). Trimming pared 4 bases from V and 0 bases from J, leaving 6 bases between. Germline-derived CDR1 and CDR2 are LNHDA and SQIVND (reference sequence). This CDR3 comprises 13 residues. The CDR3 is CASSRTVNTEAFF. In DNA, the CDR3 is TGTGCCAGTAGTAGGACAGTGAACACTGAAGCTTTCTTT.

With respect to this clone: Other DNA sequences in this specimen translate into the identical CDR3. The chain joins TRBV5-1 to TRBJ1-1, with 7 bases fitting TRBD1. The CDR3 runs to 13 residues. J lost 7 bases, V lost 2 bases, and 5 bases had no gene match. Germline V gene sequence: CDR1 SGHRS, CDR2 YFSETQ. This chain's CDR3 is CASSLRGQGEAFF. Here the CDR3 DNA reads TGCGCCAGCAGCTTAAGGGGGCAAGGTGAAGCTTTCTTT.

The chain couples TRBV11-2 to TRBJ1-2; D perhaps matches TRBD1 (6 bases). The CDR3 sequence is 13 residues long. CDR1 SGHAT and CDR2 FQNNGV come from the germline V gene. V lost 5 bases to trimming and J lost 8 bases, with 15 bases between them. The CDR3 DNA reads TGTGCCAGCAGCCTAAAAACAGGGTACGGCTACACCTTC. It yields the protein CASSLKTGYGYTF.

The chain combines TRBV7-8 with TRBJ2-7; D possibly corresponds to TRBD2 (6 bases). Trimming removed 2 bases at V and 7 bases at J, with 21 bases between. There are 16 residues in the CDR3. Germline V lookup: CDR1 SGHVS, CDR2 FQNEAQ. The CDR3 is CASSLSGGGKGKEQYF. In DNA, the CDR3 is TGTGCCAGCAGCTTATCGGGTGGAGGGAAGGGAAAAGAGCAGTACTTC.

This chain links TRBV5-4 with TRBJ1-2; 9 nucleotides match TRBD1. Germline CDR1 is SGHNT and CDR2 is YYREEE (reference sequence). The CDR3 covers 15 residues. Trimming took 2 bases from V and 3 from J; bases not matched to a gene: 5. The CDR3 here is CASSLQGANYYGYTF. CDR3 DNA: TGTGCCAGCAGCTTACAGGGGGCGAACTACTATGGCTACACCTTC.

This clone was seen only once. This chain links TRBV10-3 with TRBJ2-7, with D possibly TRBD1 on 6 matching bases. The CDR3 contains 13 residues. Germline loops: CDR1 ENHRY, CDR2 SYGVKD. Trimming took off 6 bases at V and 5 bases at J, with 14 bases between the two ends. CDR3 DNA sequence: TGTGCCATCAGGATACGGGACATCGACGAGCAGTACTTC. Translating it yields CAIRIRDIDEQYF.

A few counts support this clone. V is TRBV10-3 and J is TRBJ2-7; no definite D call. Between the trimmed V and J ends, which lost 5 bases and 9 bases, there was a span of 11 bases. This CDR3 has 11 residues. The germline CDR1 and CDR2 sequences are ENHRY and SYGVKD. The CDR3 region has the DNA TGTGCCATCAGTACCGCGGTGAGGCAGTACTTC. This codes for CAISTAVRQYF.